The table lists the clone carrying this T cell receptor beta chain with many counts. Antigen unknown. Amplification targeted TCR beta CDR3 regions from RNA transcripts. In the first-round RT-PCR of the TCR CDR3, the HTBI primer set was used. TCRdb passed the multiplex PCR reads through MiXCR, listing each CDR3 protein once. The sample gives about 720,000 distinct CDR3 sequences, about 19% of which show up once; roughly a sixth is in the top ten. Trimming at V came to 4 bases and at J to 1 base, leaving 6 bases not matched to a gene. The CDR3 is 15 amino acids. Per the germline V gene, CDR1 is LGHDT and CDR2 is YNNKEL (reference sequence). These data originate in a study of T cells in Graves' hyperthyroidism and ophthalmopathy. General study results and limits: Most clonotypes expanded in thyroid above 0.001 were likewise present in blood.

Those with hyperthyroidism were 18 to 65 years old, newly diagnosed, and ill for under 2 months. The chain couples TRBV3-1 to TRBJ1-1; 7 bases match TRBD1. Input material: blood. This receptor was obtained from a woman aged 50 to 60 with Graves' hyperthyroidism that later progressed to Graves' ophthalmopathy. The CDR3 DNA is TGTGCCAGCAGCCTCCGCCGGGACAGGAACACTGAAGCTTTCTTT. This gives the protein CASSLRRDRNTEAFF.